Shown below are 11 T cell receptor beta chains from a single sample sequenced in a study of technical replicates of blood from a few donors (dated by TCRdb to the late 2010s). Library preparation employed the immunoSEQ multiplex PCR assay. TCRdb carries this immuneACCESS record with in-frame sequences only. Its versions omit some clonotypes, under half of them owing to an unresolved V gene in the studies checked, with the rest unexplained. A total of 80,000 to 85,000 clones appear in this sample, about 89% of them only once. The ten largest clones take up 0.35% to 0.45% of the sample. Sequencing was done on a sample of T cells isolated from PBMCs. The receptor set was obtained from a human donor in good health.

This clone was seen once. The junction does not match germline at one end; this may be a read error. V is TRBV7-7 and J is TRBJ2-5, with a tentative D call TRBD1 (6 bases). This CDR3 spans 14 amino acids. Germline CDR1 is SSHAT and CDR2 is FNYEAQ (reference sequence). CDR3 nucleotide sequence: TGTGCTAGCAGCTTAGCAGGGGCTAAAGAGACCCAGTACTTC. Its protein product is CASSLAGAKETQYF.

The CDR3 DNA reads as TGTGCCAGCAGCGCGGACAGGACCCCCTACGAGCAGTACTTC. It translates to CASSADRTPYEQYF. This chain links TRBV5-6 with TRBJ2-7, with TRBD1 matching 7 bases. The V gene end was trimmed by 4 bases and the J gene end by 2 bases; junction bases not matched to a gene: 6. In germline, CDR1 is SGHDT, CDR2 YYEEEE. The CDR3 runs 14 residues.

CDR3 DNA: TGCGCCAGCAGCCAAGATTCCCCTAGCGGGAGGATGATTGAGCAGTTCTTC. As protein: CASSQDSPSGRMIEQFF. V usage is TRBV4-1 and J usage is TRBJ2-1, with 11 bases that match TRBD2. Germline values: CDR1 MGHRA, CDR2 YSYEKL. Trimming at V came to 0 bases and at J to 9 bases, leaving 10 bases not matched to a gene. CDR3 length equals 17 residues.

CDR3 in DNA: TGTGCCAGCAGCCAAGATGGTGGAGGGTGGGGTGGCTACACCTTC. Amino acids: CASSQDGGGWGGYTF. V gene TRBV4-2 combines with J gene TRBJ1-2, with unresolved D. The ends were cut back, 0 bases at V and 7 bases at J, with 15 bases in the middle. Germline V CDR1 and CDR2: LGHNA, YNFKEQ. The length of the CDR3 is 15 residues.

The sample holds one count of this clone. Here the CDR3 DNA reads TGTGCCAGCAGTTTCGCGGTGGGACAGACACAGTACTTC. This sequence encodes CASSFAVGQTQYF. The rearrangement joins TRBV27 to TRBJ2-7; 7 positions match TRBD1. CDR3 length: 13 residues. Germline CDR1 is MNHEY and CDR2 is SMNVEV (reference sequence). V lost 3 bases and J lost 10; bases outside the gene matches: 9.

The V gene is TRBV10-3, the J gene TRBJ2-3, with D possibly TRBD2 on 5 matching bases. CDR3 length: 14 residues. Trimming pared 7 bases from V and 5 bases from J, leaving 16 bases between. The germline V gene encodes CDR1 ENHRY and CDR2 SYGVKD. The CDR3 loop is CAINGLNLRDTQYF. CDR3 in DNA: TGTGCCATCAACGGACTGAACCTGAGAGATACGCAGTATTTT.

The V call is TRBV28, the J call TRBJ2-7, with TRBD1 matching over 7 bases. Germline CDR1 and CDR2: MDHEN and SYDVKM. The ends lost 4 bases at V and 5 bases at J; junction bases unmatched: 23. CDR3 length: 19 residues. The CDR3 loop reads CASSYPPRVRDSLRHEQYF. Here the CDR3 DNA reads TGTGCCAGCAGTTACCCCCCCAGAGTTCGGGACAGTCTACGCCACGAGCAGTACTTC.

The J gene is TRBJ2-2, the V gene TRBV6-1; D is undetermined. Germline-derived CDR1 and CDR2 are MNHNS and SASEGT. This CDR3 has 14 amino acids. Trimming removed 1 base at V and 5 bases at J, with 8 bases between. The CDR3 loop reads CASSEVRGTGELFF. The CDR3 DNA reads TGTGCCAGCAGTGAAGTAAGAGGAACCGGGGAGCTGTTTTTT.

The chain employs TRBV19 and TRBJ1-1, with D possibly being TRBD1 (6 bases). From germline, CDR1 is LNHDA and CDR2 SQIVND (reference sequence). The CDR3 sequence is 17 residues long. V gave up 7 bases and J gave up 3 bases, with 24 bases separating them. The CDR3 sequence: CASTPWGPERVDTEAFF. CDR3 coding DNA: TGTGCCAGTACCCCCTGGGGGCCCGAAAGAGTGGACACTGAAGCTTTCTTT.

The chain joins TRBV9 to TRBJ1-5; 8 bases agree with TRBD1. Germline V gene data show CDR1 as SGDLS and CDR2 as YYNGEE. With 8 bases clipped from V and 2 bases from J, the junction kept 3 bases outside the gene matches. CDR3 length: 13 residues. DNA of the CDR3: TGTGCCAGTGGGACAGGTGGCAATCAGCCCCAGCATTTT. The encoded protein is CASGTGGNQPQHF.

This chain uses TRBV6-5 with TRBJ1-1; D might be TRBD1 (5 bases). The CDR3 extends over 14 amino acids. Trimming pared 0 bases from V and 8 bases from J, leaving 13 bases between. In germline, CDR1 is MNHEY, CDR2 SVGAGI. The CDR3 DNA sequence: TGTGCCAGCAGTTACTCCCGAGGACACCCCGAAGCTTTCTTT. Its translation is CASSYSRGHPEAFF.